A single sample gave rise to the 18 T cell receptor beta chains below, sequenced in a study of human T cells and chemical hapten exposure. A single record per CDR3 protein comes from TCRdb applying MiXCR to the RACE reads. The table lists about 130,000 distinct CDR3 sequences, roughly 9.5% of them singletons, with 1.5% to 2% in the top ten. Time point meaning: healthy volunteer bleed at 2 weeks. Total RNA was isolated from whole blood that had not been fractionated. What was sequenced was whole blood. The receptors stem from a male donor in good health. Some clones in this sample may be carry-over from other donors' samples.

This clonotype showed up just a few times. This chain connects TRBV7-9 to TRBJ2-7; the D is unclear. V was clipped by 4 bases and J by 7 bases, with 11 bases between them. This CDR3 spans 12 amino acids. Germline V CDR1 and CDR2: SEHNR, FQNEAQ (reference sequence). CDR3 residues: CASSSRPGEQYF. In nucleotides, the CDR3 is TGTGCCAGCAGCTCACGTCCGGGTGAGCAGTACTTC.

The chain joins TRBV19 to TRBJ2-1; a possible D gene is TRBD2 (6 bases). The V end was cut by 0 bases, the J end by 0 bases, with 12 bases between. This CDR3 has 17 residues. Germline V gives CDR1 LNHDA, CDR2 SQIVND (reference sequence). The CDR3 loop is CASSIDLSSASYNEQFF. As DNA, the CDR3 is TGTGCCAGTAGTATAGATCTGTCTAGCGCCTCCTACAATGAGCAGTTCTTC. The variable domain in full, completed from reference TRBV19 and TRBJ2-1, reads DGGITQSPKYLFRKEGQNVTLSCEQNLNHDAMYWYRQDPGQGLRLIYYSQIVNDFQKGDIAEGYSVSREKKESFPLTVTSAQKNPTAFYLCASSIDLSSASYNEQFFGPGTRLTVL.

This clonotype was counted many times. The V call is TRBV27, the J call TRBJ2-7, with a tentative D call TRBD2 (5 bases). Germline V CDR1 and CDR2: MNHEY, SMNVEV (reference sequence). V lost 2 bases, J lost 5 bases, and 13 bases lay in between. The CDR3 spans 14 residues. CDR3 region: CASSLRGINDEQYF. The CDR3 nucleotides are TGTGCCAGCAGTTTAAGAGGGATAAACGACGAGCAGTACTTC.

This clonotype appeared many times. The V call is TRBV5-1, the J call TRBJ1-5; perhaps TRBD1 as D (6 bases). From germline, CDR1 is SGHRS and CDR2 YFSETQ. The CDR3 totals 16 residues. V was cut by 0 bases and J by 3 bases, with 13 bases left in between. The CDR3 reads CASSLGGLGDNQPQHF. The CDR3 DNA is TGCGCCAGCAGCTTGGGGGGGCTGGGCGACAATCAGCCCCAGCATTTT.

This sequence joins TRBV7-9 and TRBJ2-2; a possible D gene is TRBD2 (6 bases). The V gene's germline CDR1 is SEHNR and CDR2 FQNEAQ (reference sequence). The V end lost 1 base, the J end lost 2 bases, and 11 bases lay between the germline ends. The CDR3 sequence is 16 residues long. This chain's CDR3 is CASSLGVAANTGELFF. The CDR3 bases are TGTGCCAGCAGCTTAGGGGTAGCGGCTAACACCGGGGAGCTGTTTTTT.

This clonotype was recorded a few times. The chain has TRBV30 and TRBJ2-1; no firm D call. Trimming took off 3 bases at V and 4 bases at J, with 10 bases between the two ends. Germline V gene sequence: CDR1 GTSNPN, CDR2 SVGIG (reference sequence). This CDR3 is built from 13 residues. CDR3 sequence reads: CAWSALLYNEQFF. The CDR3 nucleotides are TGTGCCTGGAGCGCCTTACTATACAATGAGCAGTTCTTC.

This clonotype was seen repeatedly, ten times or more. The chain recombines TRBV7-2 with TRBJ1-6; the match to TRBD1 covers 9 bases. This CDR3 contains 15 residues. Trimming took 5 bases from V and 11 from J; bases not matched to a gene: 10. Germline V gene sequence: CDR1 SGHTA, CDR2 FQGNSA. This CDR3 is CASSPLDRGPTPLHF. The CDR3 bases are TGTGCCAGCAGCCCCCTGGACAGGGGCCCCACACCCCTCCACTTT.

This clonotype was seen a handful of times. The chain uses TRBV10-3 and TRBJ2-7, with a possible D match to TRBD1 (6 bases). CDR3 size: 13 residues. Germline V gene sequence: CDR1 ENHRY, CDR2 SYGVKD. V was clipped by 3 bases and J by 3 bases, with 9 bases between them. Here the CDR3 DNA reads TGTGCCATCAGTGATGGACAGAGCTACGAGCAGTACTTC. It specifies CAISDGQSYEQYF.

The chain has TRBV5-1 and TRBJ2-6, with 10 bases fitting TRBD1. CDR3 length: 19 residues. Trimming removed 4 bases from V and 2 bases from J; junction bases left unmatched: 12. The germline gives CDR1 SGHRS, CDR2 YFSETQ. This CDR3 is CASSPRPRDRGPGANVLTF. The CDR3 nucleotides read TGCGCCAGCAGCCCACGACCCCGGGACAGGGGTCCTGGGGCCAACGTCCTGACTTTC. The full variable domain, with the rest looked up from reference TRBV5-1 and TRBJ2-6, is KAGVTQTPRYLIKTRGQQVTLSCSPISGHRSVSWYQQTPGQGLQFLFEYFSETQRNKGNFPGRFSGRQFSNSRSEMNVSTLELGDSALYLCASSPRPRDRGPGANVLTFGAGSRLTVL.

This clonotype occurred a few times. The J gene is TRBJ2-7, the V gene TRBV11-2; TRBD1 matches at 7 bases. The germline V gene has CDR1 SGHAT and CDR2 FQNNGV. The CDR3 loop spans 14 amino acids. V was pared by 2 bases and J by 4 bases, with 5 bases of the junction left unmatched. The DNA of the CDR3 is TGTGCCAGCAGCTTACTAGACAGGGTGTACGAGCAGTACTTC. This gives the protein CASSLLDRVYEQYF.

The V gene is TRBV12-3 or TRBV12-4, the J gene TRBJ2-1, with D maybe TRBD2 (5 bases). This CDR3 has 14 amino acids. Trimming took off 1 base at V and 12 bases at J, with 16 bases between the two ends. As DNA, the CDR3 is TGTGCCAGCAGTTTAGGGGGAGTTTTATCAGGGCAGTTCTTC. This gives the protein CASSLGGVLSGQFF.

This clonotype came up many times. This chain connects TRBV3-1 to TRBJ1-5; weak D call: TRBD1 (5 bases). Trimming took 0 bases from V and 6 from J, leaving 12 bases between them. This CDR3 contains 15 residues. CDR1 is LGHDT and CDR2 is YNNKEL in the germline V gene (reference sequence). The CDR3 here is CASSQEGADAQPQHF. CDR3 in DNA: TGTGCCAGCAGCCAAGAAGGGGCAGACGCTCAGCCCCAGCATTTT. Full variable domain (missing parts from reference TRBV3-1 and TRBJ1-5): DTAVSQTPKYLVTQMGNDKSIKCEQNLGHDTMYWYKQDSKKFLKIMFSYNNKELIINETVPNRFSPKSPDKAHLNLHINSLELGDSAVYFCASSQEGADAQPQHFGDGTRLSIL.

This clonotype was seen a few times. The CDR3 sequence is CASSGGFLDRVSTDTQYF. The DNA for the CDR3 is TGTGCCAGCAGCGGAGGTTTTCTGGACAGGGTGTCCACAGATACGCAGTATTTT. The gene calls are TRBV5-8 and TRBJ2-3, with 8 bases fitting TRBD1. V was pared by 4 bases and J by 2 bases, with 15 bases of the junction left unmatched. CDR1 is SGHTS and CDR2 is YDEGEE in the germline V gene. The CDR3 consists of 18 residues.

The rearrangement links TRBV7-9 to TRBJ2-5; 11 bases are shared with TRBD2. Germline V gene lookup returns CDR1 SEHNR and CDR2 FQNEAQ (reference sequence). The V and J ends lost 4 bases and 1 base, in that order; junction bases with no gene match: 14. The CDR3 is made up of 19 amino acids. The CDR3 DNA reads TGTGCCAGCAGCTCGCGACTCGCACCGGGACTAGCGGCCCAAGAGACCCAGTACTTC. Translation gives CASSSRLAPGLAAQETQYF.

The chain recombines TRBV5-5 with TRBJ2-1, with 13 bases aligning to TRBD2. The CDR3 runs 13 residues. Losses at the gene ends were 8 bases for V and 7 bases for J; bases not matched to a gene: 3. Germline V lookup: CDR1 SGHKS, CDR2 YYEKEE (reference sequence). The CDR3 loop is CASRTSGRNEQFF. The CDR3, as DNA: TGTGCCAGTAGGACTAGCGGGAGAAATGAGCAGTTCTTC.

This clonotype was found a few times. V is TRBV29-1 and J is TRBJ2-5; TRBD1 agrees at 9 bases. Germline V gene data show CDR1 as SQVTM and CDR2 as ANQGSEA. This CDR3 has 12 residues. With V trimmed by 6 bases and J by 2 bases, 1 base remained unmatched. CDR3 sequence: CSVGQGQETQYF. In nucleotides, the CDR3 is TGCAGCGTCGGACAGGGGCAAGAGACCCAGTACTTC.

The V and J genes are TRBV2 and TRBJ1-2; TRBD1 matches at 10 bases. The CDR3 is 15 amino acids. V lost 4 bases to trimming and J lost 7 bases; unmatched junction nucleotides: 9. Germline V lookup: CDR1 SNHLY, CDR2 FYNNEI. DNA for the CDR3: TGTGCCAGCAGTGGGATGGGACAGGGGAACACTGGCTACACCTTC. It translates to CASSGMGQGNTGYTF.

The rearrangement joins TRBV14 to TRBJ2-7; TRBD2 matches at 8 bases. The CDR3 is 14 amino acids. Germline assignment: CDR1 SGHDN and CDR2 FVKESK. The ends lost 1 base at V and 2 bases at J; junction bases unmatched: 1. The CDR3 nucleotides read TGTGCCAGCAGCCAAGTAGCGGGGACCTACGAGCAGTACTTC. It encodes CASSQVAGTYEQYF.